Sequencing of this TCR beta chain was carried out in a study of Graves' ophthalmopathy and Graves' hyperthyroidism. The table lists this clonotype with a count of one. What it binds is unknown. Other autoimmune diseases, uncontrolled infections, pregnancy and lactation each led to patient exclusion. The V and J ends lost 8 bases and 0 bases respectively, with 7 bases between them. The CDR3 covers 12 residues. Germline loops: CDR1 LNHDA, CDR2 SQIVND (reference sequence). Study-level findings and limits: Ophthalmopathy and stable hyperthyroidism were discriminated by a 13-signature model, with over 85% sensitivity and 81.08% specificity. Appearing in blood as well were most expanded thyroid clonotypes above 0.001 frequency.

Scientists amplified the TCR beta CDR3 regions from RNA transcripts. Scientists carried out first-round RT-PCR using HTBI primers and then a second-round multiplex PCR. One entry per CDR3 protein results from TCRdb running MiXCR on the multiplex PCR reads. The sample includes hundreds of thousands of distinct CDR3 sequences, 35% to 50% of them seen just once. The specimen sequenced was peripheral blood. The chain recombines TRBV19 with TRBJ1-1, with D unclear. This TCR was sampled from an adult man with Graves' ophthalmopathy. The CDR3: CASALLNTEAFF. Here the CDR3 DNA reads TGTGCCAGTGCCCTGCTGAACACTGAAGCTTTCTTT.